The 30 T cell receptor beta chains presented below share a single source sample, sequenced in a study of cytomegalovirus exposure and HLA in healthy donors. In the PCR, 60 Vbeta and 13 Jbeta primers were used. Libraries were prepared by immunoSEQ multiplex PCR; TCRdb keeps only in-frame clonotypes and omits some of them. The data include about 160,000 clones; the top ten clones carry about 1.6%. The sample was PBMCs. Receptors were obtained from a woman in her 50s in good health and CMV-seronegative.

The chain joins TRBV27 to TRBJ1-1; D is possibly TRBD1 (6 bases). V was trimmed by 5 bases and J by 1 base, leaving 17 bases between them. The CDR3 length is 16 residues. Germline V CDR1 and CDR2: MNHEY, SMNVEV (reference sequence). The CDR3 reads CASSATGKFRNTEAFF. In nucleotides, the CDR3 is TGTGCCAGCAGTGCCACAGGGAAATTCAGGAACACTGAAGCTTTCTTT.

The chain joins TRBV6-5 to TRBJ2-1, with 8 bases fitting TRBD2. CDR3 length equals 15 residues. Germline-derived CDR1 and CDR2 are MNHEY and SVGAGI. Germline trimming cut 4 bases from V and 3 bases from J; bases unmatched to any gene: 5. This CDR3 is CASSSKTSGYNEQFF. For the CDR3, the DNA is TGTGCCAGCAGTTCGAAAACTAGCGGCTACAATGAGCAGTTCTTC.

The chain is built from TRBV7-8 and TRBJ2-5, with D possibly matching TRBD1 (6 bases). In germline, CDR1 is SGHVS, CDR2 FQNEAQ. The CDR3 runs 17 residues. Between the trimmed V and J ends, which lost 1 base and 4 bases, there was a span of 19 bases. Written as DNA, the CDR3 is TGTGCCAGCAGCTTAGTGTTTCAGGGGATTGCTATAGAGACCCAGTACTTC. Translating it yields CASSLVFQGIAIETQYF.

The rearrangement links TRBV7-2 to TRBJ2-2; perhaps TRBD2 as D (5 bases). The CDR3 spans 16 residues. Trimming took off 2 bases at V and 0 bases at J, with 10 bases between the two ends. Germline V lookup: CDR1 SGHTA, CDR2 FQGNSA. The CDR3 DNA follows: TGTGCCAGCAGCTTATTCACGGGGTCGAACACCGGGGAGCTGTTTTTT. This translates into CASSLFTGSNTGELFF.

The gene calls are TRBV5-6 and TRBJ1-1, with D perhaps TRBD1 (5 bases). Germline assignment: CDR1 SGHDT and CDR2 YYEEEE. V lost 2 bases and J lost 4, with 12 bases in between. CDR3 length: 14 residues. CDR3 bases: TGTGCCAGCAGCTTTACGGGGGTGGGCACTGAAGCTTTCTTT. Protein product: CASSFTGVGTEAFF.

The chain carries TRBV19 and TRBJ1-1, with D tentatively TRBD1 (5 bases). Looked up from germline, CDR1 is LNHDA and CDR2 is SQIVND (reference sequence). The CDR3 runs to 13 residues. V lost 5 bases and J lost 7, with 14 bases in between. CDR3 in amino acids: CASSPRGTHEAFF. CDR3 DNA: TGTGCCAGTAGTCCCCGGGGGACCCATGAAGCTTTCTTT.

The chain joins TRBV2 to TRBJ2-5; 7 positions agree with TRBD1. From germline, CDR1 is SNHLY and CDR2 FYNNEI. CDR3 size: 13 residues. Trimming cost V 6 bases and J 2 bases; bases outside gene matches: 3. CDR3 sequence reads: CASRRGQQETQYF. CDR3 DNA: TGTGCCAGCAGACGGGGACAGCAAGAGACCCAGTACTTC.

This chain connects TRBV9 to TRBJ2-7; TRBD2 is a possible D gene (6 bases). Per the germline V gene, CDR1 is SGDLS and CDR2 is YYNGEE. V was cut by 4 bases and J by 0 bases, with 11 bases left in between. The CDR3 length is 14 residues. The CDR3 region is CASSPRLVSYEQYF. CDR3 bases: TGTGCCAGCAGCCCTCGACTAGTCTCCTACGAGCAGTACTTC. The whole variable domain, remainder taken from reference TRBV9 and TRBJ2-7, is DSGVTQTPKHLITATGQRVTLRCSPRSGDLSVYWYQQSLDQGLQFLIQYYNGEERAKGNILERFSAQQFPDLHSELNLSSLELGDSALYFCASSPRLVSYEQYFGPGTRLTVT.

The chain uses TRBV7-2 and TRBJ2-2, with D unclear. Germline lookup yields CDR1 SGHTA and CDR2 FQGNSA. The CDR3 has 12 residues. Trimming took off 7 bases at V and 7 bases at J, with 10 bases between the two ends. The CDR3 coding sequence is TGTGCCAGCACTGTAGTATTCGGGGAGCTGTTTTTT. The encoded protein is CASTVVFGELFF.

Concerning this clone itself: This specimen includes other DNA sequences encoding the same CDR3. The CDR3 loop is CASSYGTGLWGGSPLHF. The CDR3 DNA follows: TGTGCCAGCAGCTACGGGACAGGACTATGGGGTGGTTCACCCCTCCACTTT. This chain links TRBV5-6 with TRBJ1-6; 8 bases map to TRBD1. V trimming: 3 bases; J trimming: 9 bases; junction bases outside the gene matches: 14. From germline, CDR1 is SGHDT and CDR2 YYEEEE. CDR3 length: 17 amino acids.

V and J are TRBV7-6 and TRBJ1-2, with 7 bases aligning to TRBD1. The V segment lost 5 bases and the J segment 4 bases; nucleotides outside the gene matches: 16. The CDR3 has 17 residues. CDR1 is SGHVS, CDR2 FNYEAQ, per germline. CDR3 loop: CASSPRPDRATSYGYTF. In nucleotides, the CDR3 is TGTGCCAGCAGCCCAAGGCCCGACAGGGCCACTTCCTATGGCTACACCTTC. The full variable domain, rest sourced from reference TRBV7-6 and TRBJ1-2, is GAGVSQSPRYKVTKRGQDVALRCDPISGHVSLYWYRQALGQGPEFLTYFNYEAQQDKSGLPNDRFSAERPEGSISTLTIQRTEQRDSAMYRCASSPRPDRATSYGYTFGSGTRLTVV.

J is TRBJ1-2 and V is TRBV6-5, with D tentatively TRBD1 (6 bases). V lost 10 bases, J lost 2 bases, and 17 bases lay in between. CDR3 length: 14 residues. Germline loops: CDR1 MNHEY, CDR2 SVGAGI. The CDR3 reads CATSQDSLNYGYTF. CDR3 nucleotide sequence: TGTGCCACTTCCCAGGACAGTCTAAACTATGGCTACACCTTC.

V gene TRBV29-1 combines with J gene TRBJ1-4, with 10 bases aligning to TRBD1. There are 13 residues in the CDR3. Germline V gene lookup returns CDR1 SQVTM and CDR2 ANQGSEA. The ends lost 6 bases at V and 6 bases at J; junction bases unmatched: 4. CDR3 sequence reads: CSVGTGEYEKLFF. As DNA, the CDR3 is TGCAGCGTCGGGACAGGGGAATATGAAAAACTGTTTTTT.

This chain links TRBV2 with TRBJ2-7, with 11 bases that match TRBD2. Germline values: CDR1 SNHLY, CDR2 FYNNEI. The CDR3 is 14 amino acids. V lost 8 bases to trimming and J lost 5 bases; unmatched junction nucleotides: 8. Here the CDR3 reads CASLRLAGMNEQYF. CDR3 nucleotide sequence: TGTGCCAGCTTACGACTAGCGGGAATGAACGAGCAGTACTTC.

The chain joins TRBV11-2 to TRBJ1-2; 9 bases match TRBD1. CDR1 SGHAT and CDR2 FQNNGV come from the germline V gene. V was pared by 5 bases and J by 5 bases, with 6 bases of the junction left unmatched. The length of the CDR3 is 14 residues. The CDR3 region has the DNA TGTGCCAGCAGCCCAACGGGACAGGGATATGGCTACACCTTC. This translates into CASSPTGQGYGYTF. The full variable domain, rest sourced from reference TRBV11-2 and TRBJ1-2, is EAGVAQSPRYKIIEKRQSVAFWCNPISGHATLYWYQQILGQGPKLLIQFQNNGVVDDSQLPKDRFSAERLKGVDSTLKIQPAKLEDSAVYLCASSPTGQGYGYTFGSGTRLTVV.

The V call is TRBV7-3, the J call TRBJ2-5; 7 nucleotides match TRBD1. Germline V CDR1 and CDR2: SGHTA, FQGTGA. The CDR3 runs to 14 residues. V gave up 6 bases and J gave up 5 bases; unmatched junction bases: 9. The CDR3 is CASSRGGSGETQYF. In DNA form, the CDR3 reads TGTGCCAGCAGTCGAGGGGGCTCAGGGGAGACCCAGTACTTC.

The CDR3 loop is CASSLGAEAEAFF. The CDR3, as DNA: TGTGCCAGCAGCTTAGGGGCGGAGGCTGAAGCTTTCTTT. The gene calls are TRBV7-8 and TRBJ1-1; D not certain. This CDR3 comprises 13 residues. V was clipped by 1 base and J by 6 bases, with 9 bases between them. Germline CDR1 reads SGHVS; CDR2 reads FQNEAQ.

The gene calls are TRBV2 and TRBJ2-5; D is perhaps TRBD1 (6 bases). The germline V gene encodes CDR1 SNHLY and CDR2 FYNNEI. This CDR3 comprises 12 residues. Trimming removed 8 bases from V and 2 bases from J, with 9 bases in between. The CDR3 DNA sequence: TGTGCCAGCTGGACAGCGCAAGAGACCCAGTACTTC. Translating gives CASWTAQETQYF.

The chain combines TRBV9 with TRBJ1-3; D remains ambiguous. The V and J ends lost 0 bases and 0 bases respectively, with 13 bases between them. CDR1 and CDR2 from the germline V gene are SGDLS and YYNGEE. The CDR3 totals 17 residues. The DNA of the CDR3 is TGTGCCAGCAGCGTAGCTAGCCACCTCGGCTCTGGAAACACCATATATTTT. Encoded protein: CASSVASHLGSGNTIYF.

This sequence joins TRBV10-3 and TRBJ1-2; 12 nucleotides align to TRBD1. With V trimmed by 10 bases and J by 7 bases, 7 bases remained unmatched. This CDR3 has 13 residues. Germline V gives CDR1 ENHRY, CDR2 SYGVKD. Here the CDR3 DNA reads TGTGCCACCGTGGGACAGGGGGCGGCTGGCTACACCTTC. Protein: CATVGQGAAGYTF.

The chain combines TRBV6-5 with TRBJ1-3, with D possibly being TRBD1 (6 bases). Germline CDR1 is MNHEY and CDR2 is SVGAGI. The CDR3 is made up of 13 amino acids. V gave up 6 bases and J gave up 1 base, with 7 bases separating them. CDR3 DNA sequence: TGTGCCAGCAGAACAGGGTCTGGAAACACCATATATTTT. Protein sequence: CASRTGSGNTIYF.

CDR3 residues: CASSRGQSLSGYTF. The DNA for the CDR3 is TGTGCCAGCAGCCGCGGACAGTCACTATCGGGCTACACCTTC. V usage is TRBV9 and J usage is TRBJ1-2; possibly TRBD1 for D (6 bases). Germline-derived CDR1 and CDR2 are SGDLS and YYNGEE. This CDR3 spans 14 amino acids. With 4 bases removed from V and 8 bases from J, the gap between germline ends came to 18 bases.

The chain couples TRBV4-3 to TRBJ2-1, with TRBD2 matching 11 bases. CDR3 size: 18 residues. V was pared by 0 bases and J by 8 bases, with 12 bases of the junction left unmatched. Germline lookup yields CDR1 LGHNA and CDR2 YSLEER. The DNA of the CDR3 is TGCGCCAGCAGCCAAGATCTGGCTAGCGGGAGGTCGGTATATGAGCAGTTCTTC. This sequence encodes CASSQDLASGRSVYEQFF.

This chain connects TRBV5-1 to TRBJ2-5, with 8 bases fitting TRBD2. This CDR3 is built from 13 residues. Germline CDR1 SGHRS, CDR2 YFSETQ. The junction had 2 bases not matched to a gene; V was cut back by 4 bases and J by 3 bases. CDR3 in amino acids: CASSQGLEETQYF. The CDR3 nucleotides read TGCGCCAGCAGCCAGGGACTAGAAGAGACCCAGTACTTC.

The CDR3 spells CASSWAGGQETQYF. As DNA, the CDR3 is TGTGCCAGCTCATGGGCTGGAGGCCAAGAGACCCAGTACTTC. The J gene is TRBJ2-5, the V gene TRBV18; the D gene is possibly TRBD2 (5 bases). This CDR3 spans 14 amino acids. Trimming pared 5 bases from V and 1 base from J, leaving 11 bases between. The V gene's germline CDR1 is KGHSH and CDR2 LQKENI.

The V call is TRBV5-1, the J call TRBJ1-3; TRBD1 aligns across 8 bases. The CDR3 length is 15 residues. Germline V gene lookup returns CDR1 SGHRS and CDR2 YFSETQ. The V gene end was trimmed by 4 bases and the J gene end by 4 bases; junction bases not matched to a gene: 7. Here the CDR3 reads CASSNPTGVGNTIYF. The CDR3 DNA is TGCGCCAGCAGCAATCCGACAGGGGTAGGAAACACCATATATTTT.

J is TRBJ2-5 and V is TRBV6-1; D remains ambiguous. V was cut by 7 bases and J by 2 bases, with 2 bases left in between. Germline V CDR1 and CDR2: MNHNS, SASEGT. The CDR3 has 10 amino acids. The CDR3: CASTQETQYF. The CDR3 nucleotides are TGTGCCAGCACTCAAGAGACCCAGTACTTC.

The chain uses TRBV29-1 and TRBJ2-2; 8 bases are a match to TRBD1. The germline V gene encodes CDR1 SQVTM and CDR2 ANQGSEA. The CDR3 extends over 14 amino acids. After removal of 6 bases from V and 2 bases from J, the junction contained 5 bases not matched to a gene. This CDR3 is CSVTGDFNTGELFF. In DNA form, the CDR3 reads TGCAGCGTGACAGGGGATTTCAACACCGGGGAGCTGTTTTTT.

CDR3 sequence (DNA): TGTGCCAGCGGGGAGACGGAGACCCAGTACTTC. This translates into CASGETETQYF. The chain carries TRBV6-1 and TRBJ2-5; TRBD2 is a possible D gene (5 bases). Trimming removed 8 bases from V and 5 bases from J, with 9 bases in between. CDR3 length: 11 amino acids. Germline-derived CDR1 and CDR2 are MNHNS and SASEGT.

The chain links TRBV6-5 to TRBJ1-2, with D unclear. V dropped 6 bases and J dropped 4 bases, with 6 bases sitting between them. The CDR3 sequence is 11 residues long. Germline-derived CDR1 and CDR2 are MNHEY and SVGAGI. The CDR3 protein is CASRYLYGYTF. The CDR3, as DNA: TGTGCCAGCAGGTACCTCTATGGCTACACCTTC.